This T cell receptor beta chain derives from a study of blood T cell repertoires in COVID-19. The overall study: Specimens from acute and convalescent COVID-19 originated in the United States, Italy and Spain.

In the authors' methods: Nucleated cell counts were estimated from reference gene primer amplification. Repertoires were generated with immunoSEQ multiplex PCR, while TCRdb's copy carries only in-frame clones and drops some. Clone size and V and J calls were adopted from that table, with D and trimming inferred from the DNA. Of over 75,000 clones in the sample, about 80% are singletons; the top ten hold 15% to 20%. CDR1 is MNHEY, CDR2 SMNVEV, per germline (reference sequence). This CDR3 spans 14 amino acids. Notes on this clone: A junction boundary mismatches the germline segment, possibly from a read error.

This sequence originates from a human donor in a cohort sampled during active COVID-19. This chain uses TRBV27 with TRBJ1-4, with a weak D call TRBD1 (5 bases). The sequencing input was peripheral blood. CDR3 in DNA: TGTGCCAGCAGTCACATAGGGACTAACGAAAAACTGTTTTTT. Translation: CASSHIGTNEKLFF.